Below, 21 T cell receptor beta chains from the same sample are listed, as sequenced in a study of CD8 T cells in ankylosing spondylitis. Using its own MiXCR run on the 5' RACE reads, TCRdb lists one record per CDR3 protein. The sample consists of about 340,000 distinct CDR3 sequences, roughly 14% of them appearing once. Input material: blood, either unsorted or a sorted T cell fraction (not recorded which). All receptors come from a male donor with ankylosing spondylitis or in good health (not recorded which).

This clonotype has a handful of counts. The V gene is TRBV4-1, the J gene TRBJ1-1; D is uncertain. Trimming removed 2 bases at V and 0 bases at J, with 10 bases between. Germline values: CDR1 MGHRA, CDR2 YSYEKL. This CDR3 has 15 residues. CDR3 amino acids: CASSQHAGVNTEAFF. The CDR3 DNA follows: TGCGCCAGCAGCCAACATGCAGGAGTGAACACTGAAGCTTTCTTT.

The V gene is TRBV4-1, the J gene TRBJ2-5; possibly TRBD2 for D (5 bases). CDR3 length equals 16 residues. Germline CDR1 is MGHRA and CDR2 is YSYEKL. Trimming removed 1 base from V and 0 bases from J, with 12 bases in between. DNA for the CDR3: TGCGCCAGCAGCCAAGGGTCGGACTCTTACCAAGAGACCCAGTACTTC. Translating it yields CASSQGSDSYQETQYF.

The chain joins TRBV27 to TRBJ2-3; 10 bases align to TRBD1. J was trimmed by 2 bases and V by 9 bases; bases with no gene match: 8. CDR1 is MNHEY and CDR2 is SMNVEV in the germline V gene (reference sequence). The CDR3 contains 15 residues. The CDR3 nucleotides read TGTGCCAGTTCGGACAGGGGGATTCTCACAGATACGCAGTATTTT. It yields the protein CASSDRGILTDTQYF.

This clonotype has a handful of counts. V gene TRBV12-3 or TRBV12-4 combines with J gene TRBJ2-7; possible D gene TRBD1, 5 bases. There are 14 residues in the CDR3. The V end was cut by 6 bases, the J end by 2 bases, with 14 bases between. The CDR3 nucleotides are TGTGCCAGCAGCTCGGACACGAAACCCTACGAGCAGTACTTC. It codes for CASSSDTKPYEQYF.

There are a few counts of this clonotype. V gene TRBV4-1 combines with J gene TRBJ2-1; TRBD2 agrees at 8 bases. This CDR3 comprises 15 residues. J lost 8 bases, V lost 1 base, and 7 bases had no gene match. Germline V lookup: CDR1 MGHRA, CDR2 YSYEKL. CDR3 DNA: TGCGCCAGCAGCCAAGCTCTCGGGACTAGGGATGAGCAGTTCTTC. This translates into CASSQALGTRDEQFF.

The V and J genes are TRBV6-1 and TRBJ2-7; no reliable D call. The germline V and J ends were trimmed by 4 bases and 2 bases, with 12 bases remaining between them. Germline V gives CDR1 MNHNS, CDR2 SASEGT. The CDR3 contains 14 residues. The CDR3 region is CASSVRTLPYEQYF. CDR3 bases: TGTGCCAGCAGTGTTAGAACTCTCCCCTACGAGCAGTACTTC.

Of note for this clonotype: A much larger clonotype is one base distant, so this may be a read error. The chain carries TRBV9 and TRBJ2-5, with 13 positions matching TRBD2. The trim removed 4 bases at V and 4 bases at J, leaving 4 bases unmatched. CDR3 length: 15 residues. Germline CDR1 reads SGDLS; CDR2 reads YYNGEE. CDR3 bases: TGTGCCAGCAGCCCCGGGACTAGCGGGACAGAGACCCAGTACTTC. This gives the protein CASSPGTSGTETQYF.

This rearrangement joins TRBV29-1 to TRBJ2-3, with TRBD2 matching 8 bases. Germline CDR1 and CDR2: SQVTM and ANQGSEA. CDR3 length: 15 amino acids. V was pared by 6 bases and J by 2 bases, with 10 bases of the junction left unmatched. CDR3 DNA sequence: TGCAGCGTGGGGGGGGCTAGCGGGCTCACAGATACGCAGTATTTT. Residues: CSVGGASGLTDTQYF.

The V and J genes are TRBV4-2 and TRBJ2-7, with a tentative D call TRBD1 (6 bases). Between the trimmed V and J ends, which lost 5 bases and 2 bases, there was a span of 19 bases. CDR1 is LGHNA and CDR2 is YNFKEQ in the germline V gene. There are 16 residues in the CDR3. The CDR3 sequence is CASSDAGTKHPYEQYF. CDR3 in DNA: TGTGCCAGCAGCGACGCCGGGACAAAACACCCCTACGAGCAGTACTTC.

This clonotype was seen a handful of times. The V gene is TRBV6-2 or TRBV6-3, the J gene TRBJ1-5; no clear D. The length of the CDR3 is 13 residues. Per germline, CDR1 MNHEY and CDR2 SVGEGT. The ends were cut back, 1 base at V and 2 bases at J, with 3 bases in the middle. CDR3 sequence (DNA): TGTGCCAGCAGTTACTGGGGCAATCAGCCCCAGCATTTT. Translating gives CASSYWGNQPQHF.

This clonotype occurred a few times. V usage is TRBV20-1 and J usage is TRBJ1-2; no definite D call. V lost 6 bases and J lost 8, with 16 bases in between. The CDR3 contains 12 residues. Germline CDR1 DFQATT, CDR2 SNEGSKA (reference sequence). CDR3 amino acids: CSAVDAGVGYTF. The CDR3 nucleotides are TGCAGTGCCGTGGACGCTGGAGTAGGCTACACCTTC.

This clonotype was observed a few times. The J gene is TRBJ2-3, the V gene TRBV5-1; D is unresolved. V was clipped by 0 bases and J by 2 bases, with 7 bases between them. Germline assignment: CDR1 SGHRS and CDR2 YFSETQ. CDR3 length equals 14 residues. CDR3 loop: CASSLGDPTDTQYF. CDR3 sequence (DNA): TGCGCCAGCAGCTTGGGGGATCCCACAGATACGCAGTATTTT.

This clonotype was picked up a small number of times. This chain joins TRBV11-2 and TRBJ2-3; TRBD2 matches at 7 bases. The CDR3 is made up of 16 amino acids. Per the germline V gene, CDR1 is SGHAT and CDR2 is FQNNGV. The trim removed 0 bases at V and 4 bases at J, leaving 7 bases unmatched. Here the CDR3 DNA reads TGTGCCAGCAGCTTAGACGGCGGCAGCGGGGCAGATACGCAGTATTTT. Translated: CASSLDGGSGADTQYF.

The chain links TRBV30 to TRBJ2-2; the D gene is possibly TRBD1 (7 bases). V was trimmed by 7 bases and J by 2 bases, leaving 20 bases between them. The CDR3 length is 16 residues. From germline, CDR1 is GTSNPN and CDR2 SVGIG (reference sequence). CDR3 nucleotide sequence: TGTGCCTACCCCCCGGGGGCAGGGGGAAACACCGGGGAGCTGTTTTTT. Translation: CAYPPGAGGNTGELFF. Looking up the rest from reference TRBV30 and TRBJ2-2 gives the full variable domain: SQTIHQWPATLVQPVGSPLSLECTVEGTSNPNLYWYRQAAGRGLQLLFYSVGIGQISSEVPQNLSASRPQDRQFILSSKKLLLSDSGFYLCAYPPGAGGNTGELFFGEGSRLTVL.

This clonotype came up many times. The CDR3 coding sequence is TGTGCCAGCAGCTCGACAGGGTTCTATGGCTACACCTTC. Translating gives CASSSTGFYGYTF. The V gene is TRBV7-9, the J gene TRBJ1-2; 7 positions match TRBD1. V dropped 4 bases and J dropped 4; count of bases not matched to a gene: 3. This CDR3 region has 13 residues. Germline V gene sequence: CDR1 SEHNR, CDR2 FQNEAQ (reference sequence).

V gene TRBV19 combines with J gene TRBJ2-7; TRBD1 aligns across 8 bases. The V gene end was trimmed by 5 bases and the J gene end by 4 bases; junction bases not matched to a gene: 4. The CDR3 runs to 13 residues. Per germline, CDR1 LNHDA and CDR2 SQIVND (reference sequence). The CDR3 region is CASSARQGYEQYF. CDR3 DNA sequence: TGTGCCAGTAGTGCCCGACAGGGGTACGAGCAGTACTTC.

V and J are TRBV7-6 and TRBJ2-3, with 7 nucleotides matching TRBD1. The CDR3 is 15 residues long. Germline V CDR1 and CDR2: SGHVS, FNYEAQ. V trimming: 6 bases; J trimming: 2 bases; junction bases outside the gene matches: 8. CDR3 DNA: TGTGCCAGCAGTCCTAAAACAGGGGCCACAGATACGCAGTATTTT. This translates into CASSPKTGATDTQYF. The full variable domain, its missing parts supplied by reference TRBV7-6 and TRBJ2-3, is GAGVSQSPRYKVTKRGQDVALRCDPISGHVSLYWYRQALGQGPEFLTYFNYEAQQDKSGLPNDRFSAERPEGSISTLTIQRTEQRDSAMYRCASSPKTGATDTQYFGPGTRLTVL.

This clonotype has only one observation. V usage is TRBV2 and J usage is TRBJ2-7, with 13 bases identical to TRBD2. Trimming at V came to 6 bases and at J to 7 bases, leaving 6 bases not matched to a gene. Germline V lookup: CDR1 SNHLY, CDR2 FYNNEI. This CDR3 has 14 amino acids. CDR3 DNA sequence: TGTGCCAGCAGCCCCGGGACTAGCGGGGTAGAGCAGTACTTC. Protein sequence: CASSPGTSGVEQYF.

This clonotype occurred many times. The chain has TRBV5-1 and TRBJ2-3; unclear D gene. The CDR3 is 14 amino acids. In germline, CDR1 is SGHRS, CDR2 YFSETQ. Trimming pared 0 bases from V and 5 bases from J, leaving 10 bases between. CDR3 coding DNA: TGCGCCAGCAGCTTGGACCCGAGGATAGATACGCAGTATTTT. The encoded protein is CASSLDPRIDTQYF.

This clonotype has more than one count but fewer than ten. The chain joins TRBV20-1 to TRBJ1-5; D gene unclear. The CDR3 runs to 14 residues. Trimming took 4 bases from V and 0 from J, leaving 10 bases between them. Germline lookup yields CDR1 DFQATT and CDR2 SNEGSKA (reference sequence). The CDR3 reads CSAKRGNSNQPQHF. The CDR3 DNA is TGCAGTGCTAAGAGAGGGAATAGCAATCAGCCCCAGCATTTT.

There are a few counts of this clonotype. The DNA for the CDR3 is TGCAGTGCTGCCGGGACAGCAATTTCCCCCTACGAGCAGTACTTC. Its translation is CSAAGTAISPYEQYF. The gene calls are TRBV20-1 and TRBJ2-7, with TRBD1 matching over 7 bases. CDR3 length: 15 amino acids. With V trimmed by 5 bases and J by 2 bases, 12 bases remained unmatched. Germline assignment: CDR1 DFQATT and CDR2 SNEGSKA (reference sequence).